This TCR beta chain was captured in a study of ipilimumab plus nivolumab after autologous stem cell transplantation. Study context: A median of about 8 nivolumab and 5 ipilimumab doses were given.

This clone came up a few times. Clones were read by immunoSEQ multiplex PCR, and TCRdb kept only the in-frame ones, dropping some. The table includes around 19,000 clones, around 81% detected once. Checkpoint therapy with ipilimumab 1 mg/kg began 14 to 28 days after transplant. Patients received nivolumab 3 mg/kg at weeks 1, 4, 7, 10, then fortnightly to week 26. V shed 3 bases and J shed 7 bases, with 9 bases lying between them. The CDR3 spans 11 residues. Germline CDR1 and CDR2: DFQATT and SNEGSKA (reference sequence). The source of this sequence is a male donor with diffuse large B-cell lymphoma. The source was PBMCs, collected in a trial of ipilimumab plus nivolumab as post-transplant consolidation. The rearrangement joins TRBV20-1 to TRBJ1-2, with no clear D. The CDR3 region has the DNA TGCAGTGCTAGCGAAGGGTTTGGCTACACCTTC. This sequence encodes CSASEGFGYTF.